Detailed here is one T cell receptor (beta chain). There is no known antigen for this receptor. No per-base quality is available; no much larger clone lies one base away. The collaborating institutions used their own protocols to collect whole blood in K2EDTA tubes. For TCRbeta analysis, collaborator samples were shipped as frozen whole blood, as isolated PBMCs, or as DNA extracted from either sample type. This record comes from a study of blood T cell repertoires in COVID-19 (TCRdb year 2020). The study in broad terms: The collaborator samples originated in the United States, Italy and Spain and spanned the acute and convalescent phases of COVID-19. The prospective study material was composed of cDNA or gDNA derived from T cells, B-cell-depleted T cells, or PBMCs. Deeply sampled blood TCRbeta repertoires from subjects exposed to, actively infected with, or recovered from COVID-19 were included in the dataset. The repertoires were made available in a free public database intended to serve as a resource for research on the immune response to SARS-CoV-2. The samples were drawn from the first 160 participants of the ongoing ImmuneRACE study and from some 1,300 subjects provided by 6 global collaborators. The sample metadata nearly always contained a de-identified subject ID, COVID-19 status, age in years and sex. Where HLA class I and class II types were available, the types were taken from metadata supplied by the sample provider, not from assay-based typing.

The study at large found these results: The amount of clinical and demographic metadata varied by source and participant and was provided uncurated.

The immunoSEQ Assay, a bias-controlled multiplex PCR, was used to amplify TCRbeta CDR3 regions from genomic DNA. Per the authors' processing: Nucleated cell counts per sample were estimated from amplification of reference gene primers within the assay. Sequence reads were collapsed and filtered to measure the absolute abundance of every unique TCRbeta CDR3 rearrangement. For each sample, productive Simpson clonality was calculated as the square root of Simpson's diversity index across productive rearrangements. What TCRdb holds here is the immuneACCESS table cut down to in-frame rearrangements. Part of the clones is not present; checked against another copy, under half of the missing clones reflect an unresolved V gene, and the others are unexplained. V and J calls and clone size are as listed in that table; D and trimming were resolved from the DNA. Counted in this sample were 120,000 to 150,000 clones; under 85% of them appeared once. The ten largest clones represent approximately 9% of the sample.

The sample was peripheral blood. This TCR derives from a woman of 80 years or more in a cohort sampled during active or convalescent COVID-19.

The nucleotide sequence is given as TGTGCCAGCAGCCTACAGGGGGCTCAGGGCTACACCTTC. This codes for CASSLQGAQGYTF. The chain uses TRBV7-9 and TRBJ1-2; 9 nucleotides in the junction match TRBD1. The CDR3, from cysteine to phenylalanine, totals 13 residues. Left in the record is the CDR3 DNA by itself, 39 bases read in frame from the first base. Reading the germline V gene (reference sequence) gives CDR1 SEHNR and CDR2 FQNEAQ. V lost 5 bases and J lost 8 bases, and the count of bases not matched to a germline gene is 6.